A selection of T cell receptor beta chains follows, all from one sample in a study of T cell clones after liver transplantation. Sequencing used immunoSEQ multiplex PCR; TCRdb keeps in-frame clones, though not all of them. The sample records tens of thousands of clones, 60% to 75% being singletons. Here the sequenced sample was CD4+ T cells from blood, taken at the 22-month timepoint. These receptors originate from a human patient who received a liver transplant. Some T cells here may be from the graft donor. Each CDR3 is given with its conserved first and last residue. A D gene is named only where the DNA matches it firmly. Size is stated for part of the rows, as once, few or many counts, or as a class when the clone is expanded.

TRBJ1-4 - - TRBV2 TGTGCCAGCACTATGAATGAAAAACTGTTTTTT CASTMNEKLFF
TRBJ2-3 - - TRBV5-6 TGTGCCAGCAGCCCCGGGACATACACAGATACGCAGTATTTT CASSPGTYTDTQYF
TRBJ1-4 - - TRBV19 TGTGCCAGTAGTAGGGCGGGACGCATTAATGAAAAACTGTTTTTT CASSRAGRINEKLFF
TRBJ2-3 - TRBD2 TRBV9 TGTGCCAGCAGCCCGGGGACTAGCGGGGTCTCAGATACGCAGTATTTT CASSPGTSGVSDTQYF
TRBJ2-2 - - TRBV27 TGTGCCAGCAAGATTTCCGGGACTCCCGGGGAGCTGTTTTTT CASKISGTPGELFF
TRBJ1-2 - TRBD1 TRBV27 TGTGCCAGCAGTTACCGACAAGGACAGGGGGGGGGCTATGGCTACACCTTC CASSYRQGQGGGYGYTF
TRBJ2-2 - TRBD2 TRBV6-1 TGTGCCAGCAGTGAAGGAGGGAGGGGCCCGAGAACCGGGGAGCTGTTTTTT CASSEGGRGPRTGELFF
TRBJ1-2 - - TRBV29-1 TGCAGCGTTGAACTTGGCTATGGCTACACCTTC CSVELGYGYTF
TRBJ1-6 - TRBD1 TRBV5-1 TGCGCCAGCAGCCCGGGACAGGGACAGGGATCACCCCTCCACTTT CASSPGQGQGSPLHF
TRBJ2-7 - - TRBV10-3 TGTGCCATCAGTGAGTGGGCGGCGGCCTCACCCTACGAGCAGTACTTC CAISEWAAASPYEQYF
TRBJ2-6 - TRBD1 TRBV2 TGTGCCAGCAGTGATCGACCCTACCCCCCCGGGACAGGGTGGGGTGGGGCCAACGTCCTGACTTTC CASSDRPYPPGTGWGGANVLTF
TRBJ1-2 - - TRBV30 TGTGCCTGGAGTATGGCCGGAGCGCGGATAGGCTACACCTTC CAWSMAGARIGYTF
TRBJ1-1 - - TRBV6-5 TGTGCCAGCAGTATGGCAGGGAAGGGCACTGAAGCTTTCTTT CASSMAGKGTEAFF
TRBJ2-3 few TRBD1 TRBV28 TGTGCCAGCAGTTTTTGGACAGGTGACACAGATACGCAGTATTTT CASSFWTGDTDTQYF
TRBJ2-7 - TRBD1 TRBV19 TGTGCCAGTAGTATGGACAGGGGGTACTCCTACGAGCAGTACTTC CASSMDRGYSYEQYF
TRBJ2-1 - - TRBV19 TGTGCCAGTAGTATCGGGGCCGAAGTACACAATGAGCAGTTCTTC CASSIGAEVHNEQFF
TRBJ1-2 - - TRBV4-2 TGTGCCAGCAGCCAAGATGGTTCGGTAGGAGGCTACACCTTC CASSQDGSVGGYTF
TRBJ1-1 - - TRBV10-2 TGCGCCAGCAGTGATCAGGGGCGGGTTGAAGCTTTCTTT CASSDQGRVEAFF
TRBJ1-1 - TRBD1 TRBV29-1 TGCAGCGTGATGACAGGGGGCCTTGGCACTGAAGCTTTCTTT CSVMTGGLGTEAFF
TRBJ1-2 - TRBD1 TRBV28 TGTGCCAGCAGTCCTACAGGGGGCTATGGCTACACCTTC CASSPTGGYGYTF
TRBJ2-5 - TRBD1 TRBV5-5 TGTGCCAGCAGCTGGGACAGGGTAGGCACCCAGTACTTC CASSWDRVGTQYF
TRBJ1-4 once - TRBV5-6 TGTGCCAGCAGCTACGGACAGGAAAAACTGTTTTTT CASSYGQEKLFF
TRBJ2-2 few TRBD2 TRBV27 TGTGCCAGCACCATGATAGCGGGGGGGAACACCGGGGAGCTGTTTTTT CASTMIAGGNTGELFF
TRBJ1-1 - TRBD1 TRBV5-1 TGCGCCAGCAGCTTAGGACAGGTTTTTGAAGCTTTCTTT CASSLGQVFEAFF
TRBJ2-7 - TRBD2 TRBV18 TGTGCCAGCTCACCACAGGGGAGGGACGAGCAGTACTTC CASSPQGRDEQYF
TRBJ1-6 few - TRBV19 TGTGCCAGTAGCACGTACGGGGGGCCCCTCCACTTT CASSTYGGPLHF
TRBJ1-1 - - TRBV7-2 TGTGCCAGCAGCTTAGACATGAACACTGAAGCTTTCTTT CASSLDMNTEAFF
TRBJ2-7 - TRBD1 TRBV6-4 TGTGCCAGCAGACGATCACCGGGACAGGGGCACGAGCAGTACTTC CASRRSPGQGHEQYF
TRBJ1-6 - TRBD1 TRBV7-9 TGTGCCAGCAGACTACAGGGGCGTTATTCACCCCTCCACTTT CASRLQGRYSPLHF
TRBJ1-3 many - TRBV7-9 TGTGCCAGCAGCCCCACCAGCGCCTTAGGAAACACCATATATTTT CASSPTSALGNTIYF
TRBJ2-5 - - TRBV18 TGTGCCAGCTCACCCGACAGTCAAGAGACCCAGTACTTC CASSPDSQETQYF
TRBJ1-6 - - TRBV6-6 TGTGCCAGCAGTTATGACAGATCAAATTCACCCCTCCACTTT CASSYDRSNSPLHF
TRBJ1-2 - - TRBV6-1 TGTGCCAGCAGTGCCCGTCCGGACGGCTACACCTTC CASSARPDGYTF
TRBJ1-1 - TRBD1 TRBV10-3 TGTGCCATCAGTGAGTCTACACTCAGGGGGCCTTCCACTGAAGCTTTCTTT CAISESTLRGPSTEAFF
TRBJ1-1 - - TRBV10-3 TGTGCCATCAGTGAGTCCAAACTCAGGACTCTACGTTCGGACACTGAAGCTTTCTTT CAISESKLRTLRSDTEAFF
TRBJ2-7 - TRBD1 TRBV11-2 TGTGCCAGCAGCTCGGACAGGGGTGTGTACGAGCAGTACTTC CASSSDRGVYEQYF
TRBJ2-3 few TRBD2 TRBV30 TGTGCCTGGAGTAAGCGGGGTCGACGCGTTAGCACAGATACGCAGTATTTT CAWSKRGRRVSTDTQYF
TRBJ2-7 - - TRBV6-1 TGTGCCAGCACCTTTACGGGAGTCTGGTACTTC CASTFTGVWYF
TRBJ1-2 - TRBD1 TRBV30 TGTGCCTGGGCCGGACAGGGGGTAGGCTATGGCTACACCTTC CAWAGQGVGYGYTF
TRBJ1-1 - TRBD1 TRBV30 TGTAGTGGGGCAGGGGGCGTGAACACTGAAGCTTTCTTT CSGAGGVNTEAFF
TRBJ2-7 - - TRBV18 TGTGCCAGCTCCCAACTAGGGGCTGCCTATTACGAGCAGTACTTC CASSQLGAAYYEQYF
TRBJ1-2 - - TRBV12-2 TGTGCAAGTCGCGTGGACTACACCTTC CASRVDYTF
TRBJ2-1 few TRBD1 TRBV6-1 TGTGCCAGCAGTGGGGAGACAGGGGGCATTAACAATGAGCAGTTCTTC CASSGETGGINNEQFF
TRBJ1-2 - TRBD1 TRBV5-4 TGTGCCAGCAGCCCGACAGGGAATGCGGGCTACACCTTC CASSPTGNAGYTF
TRBJ1-5 - - TRBV10-3 TGTGCCATCAAGGAGGGGAATCAGCCCCAGCATTTT CAIKEGNQPQHF
TRBJ1-3 - TRBD1 TRBV5-6 TGTGCCAGCAGCGTGGGACAGGGAAACACCATATATTTT CASSVGQGNTIYF
TRBJ1-6 once - TRBV6-6 TGTGCCAGCAGTTCTACAGGGACCCATAATTCACCCCTCCACTTT CASSSTGTHNSPLHF
TRBJ2-5 - - TRBV19 TGTGCCAGTAGGGGTCCGGGTGTGGAGACCCAGTACTTC CASRGPGVETQYF
TRBJ1-6 - - TRBV11-2 TGTGCCAGCAGCTTAGGTTCAGGAAACCGTAATTCACCCCTCCACTTT CASSLGSGNRNSPLHF
TRBJ2-1 - - TRBV6-1 TGTGCCAGCAGTGAGGCAGCCGGCGGTTCTGAGCAGTTCTTC CASSEAAGGSEQFF
TRBJ1-2 many - TRBV18 TGTGCCAGCTCACCGGGGCTCCTCCGGAACTATGGCTACACCTTC CASSPGLLRNYGYTF
TRBJ2-3 - - TRBV5-8 TGTGCCAGCAGCCGGATAATGGGGACAGATACGCAGTATTTT CASSRIMGTDTQYF
TRBJ2-7 few - TRBV30 TGTGCCTGGAGGAAAAAACGGAGGTCTGAAGGGGGGAGTGACAACGAGCAGTACTTC CAWRKKRRSEGGSDNEQYF